This T cell receptor beta chain was identified during a study of T cells in Graves' hyperthyroidism and ophthalmopathy. Whole-study results and caveats: Classification by a 13 V-J model distinguished ophthalmopathy from stable hyperthyroidism. Most clonotypes that expanded in the thyroid above 0.001 also showed up in blood.

J lost 3 bases, V lost 4 bases, and 1 base had no gene match. Looked up from germline, CDR1 is MNHNS and CDR2 is SASEGT. The CDR3 has 16 amino acids. More than 9.5 ml fresh peripheral blood yielded the PBMCs. TCR beta CDR3 region amplification was performed from RNA transcripts. HTBI primers drove first-round RT-PCR of the TCR CDR3. One entry per CDR3 protein, called by TCRdb with MiXCR from the multiplex PCR reads. The sample has 600,000 or so distinct CDR3 sequences, about a sixth seen once; the top ten hold 3% to 4%. A few counts support this clonotype. Its antigen is still unknown. This TCR derives from a young woman with Graves' hyperthyroidism. The sample taken for sequencing was blood. This chain joins TRBV6-1 and TRBJ2-2, with TRBD2 matching 14 bases. The CDR3 spells CASSGLAGGDTGELFF. The DNA for the CDR3 is TGTGCCAGCAGTGGACTAGCGGGAGGGGACACCGGGGAGCTGTTTTTT.